The 17 T cell receptor beta chains given below trace back to one sample, sequenced in a study of T-cell reconstitution after alpha-beta-depleted transplantation in children (TCRdb year 2016). The library was made by PCR. Data came from an Illumina HiSeq 2500. TCR libraries were prepared with molecular barcoding, using unique molecular identifiers to normalize TCRbeta repertoire quantification. Starting from the raw public reads, TCRdb applied fastp trimming at Q25, assembled clones with MiXCR and retained in-frame beta chains. Every entry covers one CDR3 protein and lists the most common genes and DNA from its rows. The sample table holds fewer than 1 million distinct CDR3 sequences, of which roughly 15% were seen once. The ten largest account for just under 5% of the sample. In the paper's terms, the treatment or condition label means: allogeneic hematopoietic cell transplantation with graft depleted of TCRalphabeta T cells and CD19 B cells.

This sample comprised PBMCs, mostly from graft donor cells, obtained 360 days after TCRalphabeta/CD19-depleted stem cell transplant. These TCRs come from a male patient between 10 and 17 years old who had a stem cell transplant for acute lymphoblastic leukemia, so the T cells may come from the graft donor.

The chain couples TRBV5-1 to TRBJ2-7, with TRBD2 identical over 7 bases. This CDR3 spans 14 amino acids. Unmatched junction bases numbered 12, after V lost 7 bases and J lost 5 bases. CDR1 is SGHRS, CDR2 YFSETQ, per germline. The CDR3 coding sequence is TGCGCCAGCCTATCCTACGCGGGAGCCCACGAGCAGTACTTC. This sequence encodes CASLSYAGAHEQYF.

J is TRBJ1-2 and V is TRBV5-1, with a possible D match to TRBD1 (5 bases). Between the trimmed V and J ends, which lost 1 base and 8 bases, there was a span of 21 bases. CDR3 size: 16 residues. Germline loops: CDR1 SGHRS, CDR2 YFSETQ. This CDR3 is CASSLNRDPWNAGYTF. CDR3 sequence (DNA): TGCGCCAGCAGCTTGAACCGGGACCCCTGGAATGCGGGCTACACCTTC. The full variable domain, in which reference TRBV5-1 and TRBJ1-2 provide the parts outside the CDR3, is KAGVTQTPRYLIKTRGQQVTLSCSPISGHRSVSWYQQTPGQGLQFLFEYFSETQRNKGNFPGRFSGRQFSNSRSEMNVSTLELGDSALYLCASSLNRDPWNAGYTFGSGTRLTVV.

This clonotype showed up just a few times. The V call is TRBV5-1, the J call TRBJ1-5; no reliable D call. Germline V gene lookup returns CDR1 SGHRS and CDR2 YFSETQ. V lost 0 bases, J lost 7 bases, and 14 bases lay in between. The CDR3 is made up of 15 amino acids. Here the CDR3 DNA reads TGCGCCAGCAGCTTGGGTGGGCCGCCGGACCAGCCCCAGCATTTT. The encoded protein is CASSLGGPPDQPQHF.

The V call is TRBV9, the J call TRBJ2-3; D gene ambiguous. CDR3 length: 15 amino acids. Trimming removed 0 bases from V and 4 bases from J, with 12 bases in between. Looked up from germline, CDR1 is SGDLS and CDR2 is YYNGEE. CDR3 sequence reads: CASSVAMVLADTQYF. CDR3 DNA: TGTGCCAGCAGCGTAGCGATGGTCTTGGCAGATACGCAGTATTTT. The whole variable domain, filled in from reference TRBV9 and TRBJ2-3, reads DSGVTQTPKHLITATGQRVTLRCSPRSGDLSVYWYQQSLDQGLQFLIQYYNGEERAKGNILERFSAQQFPDLHSELNLSSLELGDSALYFCASSVAMVLADTQYFGPGTRLTVL.

Only a few counts were recorded for this clonotype. V gene TRBV24-1 combines with J gene TRBJ2-3, with 12 positions matching TRBD2. This CDR3 is 16 amino acids long. J was trimmed by 1 base and V by 9 bases; bases with no gene match: 7. The germline CDR1 and CDR2 sequences are KGHDR and SFDVKD. This chain's CDR3 is CATSTSGSHGTDTQYF. The CDR3 bases are TGTGCCACCTCGACTAGCGGGAGTCATGGCACAGATACGCAGTATTTT.

The rearrangement uses TRBV7-8 and TRBJ2-5; TRBD1 matches at 7 bases. Trimming took 2 bases from V and 7 from J; bases not matched to a gene: 7. The CDR3 sequence is 14 residues long. Germline V CDR1 and CDR2: SGHVS, FQNEAQ. The CDR3 spells CASSLLRQGVTQYF. In DNA form, the CDR3 reads TGTGCCAGCAGCTTATTGAGACAGGGAGTGACCCAGTACTTC.

The V call is TRBV6-1, the J call TRBJ1-5; 9 bases are shared with TRBD1. CDR3 length: 15 amino acids. The germline gives CDR1 MNHNS, CDR2 SASEGT. V dropped 6 bases and J dropped 4; count of bases not matched to a gene: 7. As DNA, the CDR3 is TGTGCCAGCAGCCGGACAGGGGTTCATAATCAGCCCCAGCATTTT. The encoded protein is CASSRTGVHNQPQHF.

This clonotype was seen only a few times. This rearrangement joins TRBV13 to TRBJ1-4, with a tentative D call TRBD1 (5 bases). There are 17 residues in the CDR3. Trimming removed 3 bases at V and 0 bases at J, with 14 bases between. CDR1 is PRHDT and CDR2 is FYEKMQ in the germline V gene (reference sequence). The CDR3 nucleotides read TGTGCCAGCAGCTTGGGGCCGTCGGGCTCAACTAATGAAAAACTGTTTTTT. It specifies CASSLGPSGSTNEKLFF.

The V gene is TRBV30, the J gene TRBJ2-7; 8 bases line up with TRBD1. In germline, CDR1 is GTSNPN, CDR2 SVGIG (reference sequence). This CDR3 spans 14 amino acids. The J segment lost 2 bases and the V segment lost 8 bases, leaving 11 bases of the junction unmatched. CDR3 nucleotides: TGTGCCAGCTGCTTAACAGGGGGAACCTACGAGCAGTACTTC. Encoded protein: CASCLTGGTYEQYF.

In its sample, this clonotype was seen many times. This sequence joins TRBV7-7 and TRBJ2-2; D is unclear. Germline V gene data show CDR1 as SSHAT and CDR2 as FNYEAQ (reference sequence). This CDR3 spans 12 amino acids. With 6 bases removed from V and 6 bases from J, the gap between germline ends came to 8 bases. CDR3 DNA sequence: TGTGCCAGCAGTTCTGATTCCGGGGAGCTGTTTTTT. As protein: CASSSDSGELFF.

The rearrangement uses TRBV4-1 and TRBJ1-6; possible D gene TRBD1, 5 bases. The CDR3 sequence is 17 residues long. Trimming pared 1 base from V and 9 bases from J, leaving 19 bases between. Germline-derived CDR1 and CDR2 are MGHRA and YSYEKL. CDR3 sequence reads: CASSQGGTFQGGSPLHF. CDR3 bases: TGCGCCAGCAGCCAAGGAGGGACCTTCCAGGGAGGTTCACCCCTCCACTTT.

The rearrangement uses TRBV5-1 and TRBJ2-7; possible D gene TRBD2, 6 bases. Trimming removed 1 base from V and 0 bases from J, with 11 bases in between. CDR1 is SGHRS, CDR2 YFSETQ, per germline. The CDR3 extends over 15 amino acids. The CDR3 bases are TGCGCCAGCAGCTTGCTAGCGAAGAGCTCCTACGAGCAGTACTTC. The encoded protein is CASSLLAKSSYEQYF. Full variable domain (rest looked up from reference TRBV5-1 and TRBJ2-7): KAGVTQTPRYLIKTRGQQVTLSCSPISGHRSVSWYQQTPGQGLQFLFEYFSETQRNKGNFPGRFSGRQFSNSRSEMNVSTLELGDSALYLCASSLLAKSSYEQYFGPGTRLTVT.

This clonotype was detected many times. This chain links TRBV7-9 with TRBJ1-1, with D possibly matching TRBD1 (6 bases). The CDR3 runs 17 residues. CDR1 SEHNR and CDR2 FQNEAQ come from the germline V gene (reference sequence). Trimming took off 4 bases at V and 5 bases at J, with 23 bases between the two ends. The CDR3 spells CASSSRIIGGAGTEAFF. CDR3 nucleotides: TGTGCCAGCAGCTCTAGGATTATCGGGGGCGCGGGGACTGAAGCTTTCTTT.

This clonotype was seen at least ten times. This sequence joins TRBV6-5 and TRBJ2-1, with D possibly matching TRBD2 (5 bases). CDR1 and CDR2 (germline): MNHEY, SVGAGI. Trimming left V 6 bases short and J 7 bases short, with 25 bases between. This CDR3 is built from 17 residues. The CDR3 spells CASSRIWLGMRVNEQFF. The CDR3 bases are TGTGCCAGCAGCAGGATATGGTTAGGGATGAGGGTGAATGAGCAGTTCTTC.

The chain is built from TRBV9 and TRBJ2-1; D gene unclear. The CDR3 has 14 amino acids. V lost 4 bases to trimming and J lost 5 bases, with 13 bases between them. From germline, CDR1 is SGDLS and CDR2 YYNGEE. The CDR3 sequence: CASSPRKMHNEQFF. CDR3 nucleotides: TGTGCCAGCAGCCCCCGTAAGATGCACAATGAGCAGTTCTTC.

The genes are TRBV5-1 and TRBJ2-7; 9 positions agree with TRBD1. The CDR3 sequence is 16 residues long. V trimming: 0 bases; J trimming: 3 bases; junction bases outside the gene matches: 7. CDR1 and CDR2 (germline): SGHRS, YFSETQ. The CDR3 DNA is TGCGCCAGCAGCTTGGCCCCGGGACAGGGAAACTACGAGCAGTACTTC. Amino acid sequence: CASSLAPGQGNYEQYF.

This clonotype was seen only a few times. This chain uses TRBV10-1 with TRBJ1-2; TRBD1 agrees at 9 bases. Trimming at V came to 5 bases and at J to 7 bases, leaving 8 bases not matched to a gene. The CDR3 has 14 residues. Germline assignment: CDR1 WNHNN and CDR2 SYGVQD (reference sequence). In DNA, the CDR3 is TGCGCCAGCAGTAAGGACAGGGGAATGTTTGGCTACACCTTC. It translates to CASSKDRGMFGYTF.